This TCR beta chain was captured in a study of type 1 regulatory T cells. Looking at the study overall: T-allo10 is an in vitro-generated, Tr1-enriched CD4 T cell product specific for alloantigen.

This CDR3 region has 15 residues. V was cut by 1 base and J by 3 bases, with 13 bases left in between. From germline, CDR1 is SGHTA and CDR2 FQGNSA. Each CDR3 protein is one row after TCRdb ran MiXCR on the reads. Here the sample spans approximately 100,000 distinct CDR3 sequences, 31% being singletons. Input material: CD4+ T cells, either the whole sample or a sorted fraction (not recorded which). The clonotype comes from a human donor in good health. The J gene is TRBJ2-7, the V gene TRBV7-2; TRBD2 is a possible D gene (5 bases). The CDR3 sequence: CASSLGAGLSYEQYF. CDR3 in DNA: TGTGCCAGCAGCTTAGGGGCGGGTTTAAGCTACGAGCAGTACTTC. Combining the CDR3 with reference TRBV7-2 and TRBJ2-7 gives the whole variable domain GAGVSQSPSNKVTEKGKDVELRCDPISGHTALYWYRQSLGQGLEFLIYFQGNSAPDKSGLPSDRFSAERTGGSVSTLTIQRTQQEDSAVYLCASSLGAGLSYEQYFGPGTRLTVT.